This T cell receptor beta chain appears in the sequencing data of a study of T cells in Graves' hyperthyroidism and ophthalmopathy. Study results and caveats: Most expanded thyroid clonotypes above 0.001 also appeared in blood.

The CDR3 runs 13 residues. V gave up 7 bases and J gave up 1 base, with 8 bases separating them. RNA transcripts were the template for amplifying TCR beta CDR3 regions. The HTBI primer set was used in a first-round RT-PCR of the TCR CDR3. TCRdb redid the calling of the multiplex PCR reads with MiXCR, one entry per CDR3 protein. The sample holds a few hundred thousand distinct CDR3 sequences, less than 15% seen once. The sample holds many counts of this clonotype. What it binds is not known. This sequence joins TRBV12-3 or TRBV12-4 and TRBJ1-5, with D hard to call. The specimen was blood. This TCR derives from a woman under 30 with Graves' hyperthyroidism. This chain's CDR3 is CASKGGSNQPQHF. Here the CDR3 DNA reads TGTGCCAGCAAGGGAGGGAGCAATCAGCCCCAGCATTTT.